The sequence of this T cell receptor (beta chain) was determined in a study of blood T cell repertoires in COVID-19. Overall study: Samples taken during acute and convalescent COVID-19 were collected in the United States, Italy and Spain. PBMCs, B-cell-depleted T cells, or T cells were the source of the cDNA or gDNA that made up the material.

Original methodology: Amplified reference gene primers provided the basis for estimating nucleated cell counts. The assay was immunoSEQ multiplex PCR, and TCRdb's table has in-frame clones only and misses some. V and J calls and clone size come straight from that table; D and trimming were deduced from the DNA. Of about 220,000 clones in the sample, approximately 84% were seen once. The TCR was taken from a man aged 45-65 years who had recovered from COVID-19. The sequenced material came from peripheral blood.

In DNA, the CDR3 is TGCGCCAGCAGCCAGATACTAGGAAGGCCAACTAGCACAGATACGCAGTATTTT. Its translation is CASSQILGRPTSTDTQYF. The J gene is TRBJ2-3, the V gene TRBV4-1, with a tentative D call TRBD2 (5 bases). Trimming shortened V by 3 bases and J by 0 bases, and 19 bases separated the two germline ends. The germline CDR1 and CDR2 sequences are MGHRA and YSYEKL. The CDR3 is 18 residues long.